This TCR beta chain was profiled in a study of cytomegalovirus exposure and HLA in healthy donors. The PCR employed 60 Vbeta primers together with 13 Jbeta primers. Assay: immunoSEQ multiplex PCR; the TCRdb copy retains only in-frame clones and omits some. This sample has fewer than 200,000 clones; 70% to 80% occur once, and the top ten carry around 4%. V was clipped by 1 base and J by 4 bases, with 12 bases between them. CDR1 is SGHDT, CDR2 YYEEEE, per germline. The CDR3 consists of 15 residues. This clone was counted a single time. The genes are TRBV5-6 and TRBJ1-5; D ambiguous. The sample taken for sequencing was PBMCs. This TCR was recovered from a man aged 35-49 years in good health and CMV-seronegative. The CDR3 DNA is TGTGCCAGCAGCTTGCTCCGCGGCCAAAATCAGCCCCAGCATTTT. Translation: CASSLLRGQNQPQHF.